The entry that follows covers one TCR beta chain sequence. This sample is part of a study of T-cell reconstitution after alpha-beta-depleted transplantation in children. This sample's TCRbeta library carried unique molecular identifier barcodes. TCRdb reprocessed the PCR reads with MiXCR, giving one entry per CDR3 protein. The data contain approximately 390,000 distinct CDR3 sequences, approximately 11% of them singletons. This CDR3 is 16 amino acids long. Germline assignment: CDR1 WNHNN and CDR2 SYGVQD (reference sequence). V lost 2 bases to trimming and J lost 4 bases, with 15 bases between them. The receptor's source is a human donor who donated a stem cell graft to a child with acute myeloid leukemia. Sequencing was performed on PBMCs from the stem cell graft donor, taken from the stem cell graft. This chain links TRBV10-1 with TRBJ1-3; possibly TRBD1 for D (5 bases). The CDR3 DNA follows: TGCGCCAGCAGTGAGACGCAGGGCGGATTCGGAAACACCATATATTTT. Its translation is CASSETQGGFGNTIYF.